These 9 T cell receptor beta chains were all obtained from the same sample, sequenced in a study of blood T cell repertoires in COVID-19. TCRdb keeps only in-frame clones here, not all; method: immunoSEQ multiplex PCR. The repertoire holds approximately 170,000 clones, with around 90% as singletons. Input material: peripheral blood. The origin of the receptors is a man aged 18 to 29 with COVID-19, enrolled during active disease.

The chain employs TRBV11-2 and TRBJ2-7; D is possibly TRBD2 (5 bases). This CDR3 comprises 13 residues. With 5 bases removed from V and 4 bases from J, the gap between germline ends came to 12 bases. CDR1 is SGHAT and CDR2 is FQNNGV in the germline V gene. CDR3 protein: CASSLLVAYEQYF. CDR3 nucleotide sequence: TGTGCCAGCAGCCTACTAGTGGCGTACGAGCAGTACTTC.

This chain connects TRBV19 to TRBJ2-1; 11 bases map to TRBD2. Germline-derived CDR1 and CDR2 are LNHDA and SQIVND (reference sequence). The CDR3 sequence is 15 residues long. V lost 6 bases and J lost 3; bases outside the gene matches: 4. The CDR3 spells CASRRTSGGYNEQFF. The CDR3, as DNA: TGTGCCAGTAGACGAACTAGCGGGGGCTACAATGAGCAGTTCTTC.

The chain has TRBV27 and TRBJ2-3, with TRBD2 as a possible D gene (6 bases). Germline V gene data show CDR1 as MNHEY and CDR2 as SMNVEV (reference sequence). This CDR3 has 16 residues. V was pared by 2 bases and J by 0 bases, with 12 bases between. The CDR3 protein is CASSLNGGTSTDTQYF. Written as DNA, the CDR3 is TGTGCCAGCAGTTTAAACGGCGGGACTAGCACAGATACGCAGTATTTT.

The chain is built from TRBV28 and TRBJ2-2; 10 nucleotides agree with TRBD2. This CDR3 is built from 15 residues. The ends lost 5 bases at V and 6 bases at J; junction bases unmatched: 6. Germline CDR1 is MDHEN and CDR2 is SYDVKM. CDR3 loop: CASSRSGTSAGELFF. CDR3 bases: TGTGCCAGCAGTCGATCCGGGACTAGCGCCGGGGAGCTGTTTTTT.

This clone was seen only once. The chain joins TRBV5-8 to TRBJ2-3; the D gene is possibly TRBD2 (6 bases). The CDR3 length is 17 residues. Germline assignment: CDR1 SGHTS and CDR2 YDEGEE. V shed 1 base and J shed 1 base, with 16 bases lying between them. CDR3 region: CASSLISGPGGTDTQYF. The CDR3 DNA is TGTGCCAGCAGCTTGATTTCGGGACCGGGGGGCACAGATACGCAGTATTTT.

The genes are TRBV27 and TRBJ2-7; 7 nucleotides align to TRBD2. The CDR3 spans 15 residues. Germline CDR1 MNHEY, CDR2 SMNVEV (reference sequence). The junction had 13 bases not matched to a gene; V was cut back by 6 bases and J by 5 bases. CDR3 sequence reads: CASSRTSPSWDEQYF. CDR3 coding DNA: TGTGCCAGCAGCCGGACTAGTCCTTCTTGGGACGAGCAGTACTTC.

The chain is built from TRBV11-2 and TRBJ2-5; TRBD2 is a possible D gene (5 bases). CDR1 and CDR2 from the germline V gene are SGHAT and FQNNGV. With 5 bases removed from V and 4 bases from J, the gap between germline ends came to 14 bases. CDR3 length equals 14 residues. CDR3 region: CASSMDFAAETQYF. The CDR3 DNA is TGTGCCAGCAGCATGGACTTCGCGGCAGAGACCCAGTACTTC.

This clone occurred once. The rearrangement links TRBV10-3 to TRBJ2-7; TRBD1 might be the D (5 bases). The CDR3 loop spans 14 amino acids. Germline V CDR1 and CDR2: ENHRY, SYGVKD. The V end was cut by 1 base, the J end by 1 base, with 8 bases between. The CDR3 DNA reads as TGTGCCATCAGTGAGTATCAGGGTTCCTACGAGCAGTACTTC. It specifies CAISEYQGSYEQYF.

This clone was seen only a few times. Relative to the germline gene, one junction end is altered; a read error may explain this. The chain carries TRBV2 and TRBJ1-1, with TRBD1 identical over 8 bases. Germline CDR1 and CDR2: SNHLY and FYNNEI. The CDR3 length is 15 residues. The CDR3 nucleotides are TGTGCCAGCAGTCCCCGGACAGGGCTGAAGACTGAAGCTTTCTTT. It translates to CASSPRTGLKTEAFF.